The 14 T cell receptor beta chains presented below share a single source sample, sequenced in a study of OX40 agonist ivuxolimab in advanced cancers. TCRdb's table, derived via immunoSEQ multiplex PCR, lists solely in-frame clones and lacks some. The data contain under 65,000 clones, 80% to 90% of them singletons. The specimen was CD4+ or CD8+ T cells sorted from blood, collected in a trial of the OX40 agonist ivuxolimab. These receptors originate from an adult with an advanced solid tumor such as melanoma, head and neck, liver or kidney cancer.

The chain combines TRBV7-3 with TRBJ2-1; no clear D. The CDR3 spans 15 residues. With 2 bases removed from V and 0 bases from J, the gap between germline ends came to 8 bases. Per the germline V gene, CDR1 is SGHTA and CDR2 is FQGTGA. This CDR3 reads CASSLQQSSYNEQFF. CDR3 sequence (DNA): TGTGCCAGCAGCTTACAACAGTCCTCCTACAATGAGCAGTTCTTC.

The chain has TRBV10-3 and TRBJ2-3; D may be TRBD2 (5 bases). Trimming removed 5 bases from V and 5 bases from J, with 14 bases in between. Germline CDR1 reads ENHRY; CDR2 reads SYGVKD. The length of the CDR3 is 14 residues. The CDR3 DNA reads TGTGCCATCAGTCGAGGACTGAAGGGAGATACGCAGTATTTT. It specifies CAISRGLKGDTQYF.

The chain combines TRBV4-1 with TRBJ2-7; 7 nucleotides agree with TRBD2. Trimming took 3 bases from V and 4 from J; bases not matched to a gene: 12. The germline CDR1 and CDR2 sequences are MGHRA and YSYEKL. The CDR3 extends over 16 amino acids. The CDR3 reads CASSHLAAGAVYEQYF. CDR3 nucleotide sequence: TGCGCCAGCAGCCACCTGGCCGCGGGAGCTGTGTACGAGCAGTACTTC.

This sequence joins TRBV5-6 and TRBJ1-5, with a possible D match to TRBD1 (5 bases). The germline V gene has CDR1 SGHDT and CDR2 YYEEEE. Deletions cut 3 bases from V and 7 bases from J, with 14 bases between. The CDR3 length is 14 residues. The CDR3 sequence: CASSSGAGGQPQHF. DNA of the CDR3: TGTGCCAGCAGCTCTGGGGCCGGTGGGCAGCCCCAGCATTTT. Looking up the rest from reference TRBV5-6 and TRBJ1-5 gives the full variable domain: DAGVTQSPTHLIKTRGQQVTLRCSPKSGHDTVSWYQQALGQGPQFIFQYYEEEERQRGNFPDRFSGHQFPNYSSELNVNALLLGDSALYLCASSSGAGGQPQHFGDGTRLSIL.

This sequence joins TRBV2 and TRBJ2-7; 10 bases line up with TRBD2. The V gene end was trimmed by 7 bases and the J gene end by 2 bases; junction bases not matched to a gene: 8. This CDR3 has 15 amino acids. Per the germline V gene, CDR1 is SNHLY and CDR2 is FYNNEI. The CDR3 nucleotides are TGTGCCAGCACCGCCGGGACTAGCGTTACCTACGAGCAGTACTTC. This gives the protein CASTAGTSVTYEQYF.

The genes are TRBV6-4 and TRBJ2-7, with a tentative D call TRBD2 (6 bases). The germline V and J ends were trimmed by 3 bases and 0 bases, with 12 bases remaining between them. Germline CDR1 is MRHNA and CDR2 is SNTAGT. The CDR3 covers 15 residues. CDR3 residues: CASSEVGGNSYEQYF. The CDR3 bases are TGTGCCAGCAGTGAAGTCGGCGGGAACTCCTACGAGCAGTACTTC.

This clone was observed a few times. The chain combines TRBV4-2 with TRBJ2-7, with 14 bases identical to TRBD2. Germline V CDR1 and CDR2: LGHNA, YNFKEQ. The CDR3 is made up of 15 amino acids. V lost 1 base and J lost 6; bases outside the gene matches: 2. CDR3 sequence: CASSQATSGRAEQYF. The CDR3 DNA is TGTGCCAGCAGCCAAGCGACTAGCGGGAGGGCCGAGCAGTACTTC.

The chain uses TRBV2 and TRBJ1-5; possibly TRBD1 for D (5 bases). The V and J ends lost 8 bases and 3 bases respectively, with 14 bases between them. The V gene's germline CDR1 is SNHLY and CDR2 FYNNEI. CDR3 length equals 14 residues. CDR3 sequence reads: CASLGRGVNQPQHF. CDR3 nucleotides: TGTGCCAGCTTGGGACGGGGGGTCAATCAGCCCCAGCATTTT.

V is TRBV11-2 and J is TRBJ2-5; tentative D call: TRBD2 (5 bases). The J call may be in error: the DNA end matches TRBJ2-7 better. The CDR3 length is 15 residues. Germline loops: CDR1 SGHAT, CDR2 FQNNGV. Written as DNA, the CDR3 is TGTGCCAGCAGCTTAGATGCGACTACAGCCTACGAGCAGTACTTC. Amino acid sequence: CASSLDATTAYEQYF.

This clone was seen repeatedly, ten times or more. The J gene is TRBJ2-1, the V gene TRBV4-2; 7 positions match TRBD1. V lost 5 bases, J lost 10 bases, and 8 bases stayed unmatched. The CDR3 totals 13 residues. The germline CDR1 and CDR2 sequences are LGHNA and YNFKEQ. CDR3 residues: CASSSTGSREQFF. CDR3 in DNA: TGTGCCAGCAGCTCGACAGGGAGCCGGGAGCAGTTCTTC.

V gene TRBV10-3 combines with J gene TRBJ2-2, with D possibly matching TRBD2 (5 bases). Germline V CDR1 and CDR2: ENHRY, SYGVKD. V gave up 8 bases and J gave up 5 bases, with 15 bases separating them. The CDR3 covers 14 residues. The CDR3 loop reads CAIRPDPGTGELFF. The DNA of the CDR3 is TGTGCCATCCGGCCGGACCCGGGGACCGGGGAGCTGTTTTTT.

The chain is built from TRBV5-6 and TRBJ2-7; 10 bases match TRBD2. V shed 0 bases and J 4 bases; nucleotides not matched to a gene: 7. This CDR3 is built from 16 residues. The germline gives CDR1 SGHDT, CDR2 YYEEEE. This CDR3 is CASSLGTSGISYEQYV. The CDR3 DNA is TGTGCCAGCAGCTTGGGTACTAGCGGGATTTCATACGAGCAGTACGTC.

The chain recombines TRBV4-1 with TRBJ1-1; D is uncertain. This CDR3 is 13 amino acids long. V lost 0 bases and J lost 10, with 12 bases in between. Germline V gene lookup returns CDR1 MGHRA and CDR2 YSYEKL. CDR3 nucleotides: TGCGCCAGCAGCCAAGACCGAGCGGAGAGAGCTTTCTTT. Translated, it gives CASSQDRAERAFF.

CDR3 DNA: TGTGCCAGCAGCTTGGGGACAGGGGGCGTCCCAAAATTAGGCACCGGGGAGCTGTTTTTT. Encoded protein: CASSLGTGGVPKLGTGELFF. The chain recombines TRBV5-4 with TRBJ2-2, with 11 bases fitting TRBD1. The CDR3 runs 20 residues. Germline lookup yields CDR1 SGHNT and CDR2 YYREEE (reference sequence). Unmatched junction bases numbered 14, after V lost 0 bases and J lost 4 bases.